Presented here are 14 T cell receptor beta chains from one specimen sequenced in a study of T cells in localized non-small cell lung cancer (dated by TCRdb to 2018 to 2020). Libraries were prepared through the immunoSEQ multiplex PCR assay. TCRdb provides this immuneACCESS table in a form limited to in-frame rearrangements. Some clones are lacking; in checked studies, under half of them reflect an unresolved V gene, and why the rest are absent is not known. The sample yields some 1,800 clones; less than 30% were counted once. The ten largest clones represent 10% to 13% of the sample. The source was normal lung tissue next to the tumor, collected before any cancer treatment. These receptors were collected from an older female donor with stage I lung adenocarcinoma.

This rearrangement joins TRBV28 to TRBJ1-1; 7 bases map to TRBD1. Trimming cost V 3 bases and J 5 bases; bases outside gene matches: 15. The germline gives CDR1 MDHEN, CDR2 SYDVKM. The CDR3 consists of 17 residues. Written as DNA, the CDR3 is TGTGCCAGCAGTTTCCCCGACAGGGTTTTCCATAGAACTGAAGCTTTCTTT. Encoded protein: CASSFPDRVFHRTEAFF.

The rearrangement links TRBV2 to TRBJ1-5, with no clear D. The CDR3 has 16 amino acids. V dropped 0 bases and J dropped 3 bases, with 12 bases sitting between them. Per the germline V gene, CDR1 is SNHLY and CDR2 is FYNNEI. In DNA form, the CDR3 reads TGTGCCAGCAGTGAAGCGCGAGGAGCGAACAATCAGCCCCAGCATTTT. The encoded protein is CASSEARGANNQPQHF.

There are a few counts of this clone. This chain connects TRBV11-3 to TRBJ2-3; the match to TRBD2 covers 13 bases. Trimming took 5 bases from V and 8 from J; bases not matched to a gene: 10. The CDR3 is 16 residues long. Germline CDR1 and CDR2: SGHNT and YENEEA. CDR3 loop: CASSTRLAGGRGTQYF. CDR3 DNA: TGTGCCAGCAGCACCCGACTAGCGGGGGGCCGGGGTACGCAGTATTTT. The whole variable domain, remainder taken from reference TRBV11-3 and TRBJ2-3, is EAGVVQSPRYKIIEKKQPVAFWCNPISGHNTLYWYLQNLGQGPELLIRYENEEAVDDSQLPKDRFSAERLKGVDSTLKIQPAELGDSAVYLCASSTRLAGGRGTQYFGPGTRLTVL.

In this sample, this clone turned up a few times. CDR3 in amino acids: CAWSVSSTGAGEQFF. The CDR3 DNA follows: TGTGCCTGGAGTGTATCCTCGACCGGGGCGGGGGAGCAGTTCTTC. The chain is built from TRBV30 and TRBJ2-1; possibly TRBD2 for D (6 bases). V was pared by 0 bases and J by 10 bases, with 19 bases between. From germline, CDR1 is GTSNPN and CDR2 SVGIG (reference sequence). CDR3 length: 15 residues.

The rearrangement joins TRBV28 to TRBJ2-7, with TRBD1 as a possible D gene (6 bases). This CDR3 is 16 amino acids long. V dropped 4 bases and J dropped 3 bases, with 19 bases sitting between them. Germline V lookup: CDR1 MDHEN, CDR2 SYDVKM. This chain's CDR3 is CASSSPAGDLGYEQYF. The CDR3 nucleotides are TGTGCCAGCAGTTCCCCGGCAGGGGACCTGGGCTACGAGCAGTACTTC.

This clone was counted only a few times. This rearrangement joins TRBV28 to TRBJ2-7, with D perhaps TRBD2 (6 bases). Germline CDR1 reads MDHEN; CDR2 reads SYDVKM. The CDR3 has 16 amino acids. Trimming cost V 5 bases and J 2 bases, with 19 bases left between them. The CDR3 here is CASSRTWGGAPYEQYF. DNA of the CDR3: TGTGCCAGCAGTCGGACTTGGGGCGGGGCACCCTACGAGCAGTACTTC.

This clone was recorded a few times. The rearrangement links TRBV28 to TRBJ1-6; D is undetermined. The germline CDR1 and CDR2 sequences are MDHEN and SYDVKM. The CDR3 totals 14 residues. With 8 bases removed from V and 0 bases from J, the gap between germline ends came to 8 bases. The CDR3 nucleotides are TGTGCCAGCTGCGGGAGCTCCTATAATTCACCCCTCCACTTT. This codes for CASCGSSYNSPLHF.

J is TRBJ2-1 and V is TRBV29-1; 13 nucleotides align to TRBD2. Germline V gene lookup returns CDR1 SQVTM and CDR2 ANQGSEA. The CDR3 has 14 residues. With 7 bases clipped from V and 5 bases from J, the junction kept 5 bases outside the gene matches. CDR3 amino acids: CSGLGTSGDNEQFF. In DNA form, the CDR3 reads TGCAGCGGCCTAGGGACTAGCGGGGACAATGAGCAGTTCTTC.

The chain joins TRBV10-2 to TRBJ2-1; TRBD2 aligns across 12 bases. Germline V gives CDR1 WSHSY, CDR2 SAAADI. This CDR3 is built from 18 residues. J lost 1 base, V lost 0 bases, and 4 bases had no gene match. CDR3 nucleotide sequence: TGCGCCAGCAGTGAGTCCATGGGACTAGCGGGTTCCTACAATGAGCAGTTCTTC. The encoded protein is CASSESMGLAGSYNEQFF.

The V gene is TRBV15, the J gene TRBJ1-2, with 8 bases identical to TRBD1. Germline loops: CDR1 LNHNV, CDR2 YYDKDF (reference sequence). J lost 1 base, V lost 4 bases, and 8 bases had no gene match. The CDR3 has 16 residues. In DNA, the CDR3 is TGTGCCACCAGCATCGGACAGGGTGAGATTAACTATGGCTACACCTTC. Translating gives CATSIGQGEINYGYTF.

The V call is TRBV25-1, the J call TRBJ2-5, with D uncertain. CDR3 length equals 14 residues. Trimming pared 0 bases from V and 5 bases from J, leaving 10 bases between. Germline loops: CDR1 MGHDK, CDR2 SYGVNS. DNA for the CDR3: TGTGCCAGCAGTGAATATACAGTCCAGGAGACCCAGTACTTC. This translates into CASSEYTVQETQYF.

Only a few counts were recorded for this clone. J is TRBJ1-1 and V is TRBV9, with D perhaps matching TRBD1 (5 bases). There are 16 residues in the CDR3. Germline lookup yields CDR1 SGDLS and CDR2 YYNGEE. The V gene lost 0 bases and the J gene lost 0 bases, with 12 bases spanning the gap. CDR3 in amino acids: CASSVGQSLMNTEAFF. The CDR3 nucleotides are TGTGCCAGCAGCGTAGGACAGTCCCTTATGAACACTGAAGCTTTCTTT.

The chain has TRBV5-1 and TRBJ2-1, with D maybe TRBD2 (7 bases). Germline CDR1 reads SGHRS; CDR2 reads YFSETQ. V lost 6 bases to trimming and J lost 1 base, with 11 bases between them. This CDR3 spans 14 amino acids. The CDR3 nucleotides read TGCGCCAGCAAGGGGGGGAATTCCTACAATGAGCAGTTCTTC. It encodes CASKGGNSYNEQFF.

This clone showed up just a few times. The genes are TRBV9 and TRBJ2-2; D remains ambiguous. CDR3 length: 12 amino acids. Per germline, CDR1 SGDLS and CDR2 YYNGEE. Trimming pared 5 bases from V and 7 bases from J, leaving 9 bases between. The CDR3 spells CASSQGVGELFF. Here the CDR3 DNA reads TGTGCCAGCAGTCAAGGAGTCGGGGAGCTGTTTTTT.